These T cell receptor beta chains were read from a single sample in a study of cytomegalovirus exposure and HLA in healthy donors. Produced via immunoSEQ multiplex PCR; TCRdb's table is partial and in-frame only. In the table there are about 86,000 clones, about 77% of which are singletons. The specimen sequenced was PBMCs. Receptors were obtained from a male donor in good health and CMV-seropositive. CDR3s include the opening cysteine and the closing phenylalanine or tryptophan. The D gene is left open where the match is weak. Size tells how often a clone was seen (once, few, many) or the class of an expanded clone, and some rows leave it out.

TRBJ2-1 | TRBD2 | TRBV10-3 | . | CAISESIIVTGTSGNEQFF | TGTGCCATCAGTGAGTCGATTATAGTAACCGGGACTAGCGGGAATGAGCAGTTCTTC
TRBJ2-7 | . | TRBV5-5 | . | CASSYQINEQYF | TGTGCCAGCAGCTACCAGATCAACGAGCAGTACTTC
TRBJ2-1 | TRBD2 | TRBV10-3 | . | CATGTSGSHNEQFF | TGTGCCACCGGGACTAGCGGGAGCCACAATGAGCAGTTCTTC
TRBJ1-2 | . | TRBV19 | . | CASSMSGRVEYGYTF | TGTGCCAGTAGTATGTCGGGCAGGGTGGAATATGGCTACACCTTC
TRBJ1-4 | . | TRBV30 | . | CAWSSSNNEKLFF | TGTGCCTGGAGTAGCTCAAATAATGAAAAACTGTTTTTT
TRBJ2-1 | TRBD2 | TRBV6-5 | . | CASSYSLAGSYNEQFF | TGTGCCAGCAGTTACTCGCTAGCGGGCAGCTACAATGAGCAGTTCTTC
TRBJ2-7 | TRBD1 | TRBV29-1 | . | CSVSTGDEQYF | TGCAGCGTTTCGACAGGGGACGAGCAGTACTTC
TRBJ2-2 | . | TRBV9 | once | CASSASSPGELFF | TGTGCCAGCAGCGCCTCTAGCCCCGGGGAGCTGTTTTTT
TRBJ2-3 | TRBD2 | TRBV5-1 | . | CASSLASGRRDTQYF | TGCGCCAGCAGCTTGGCTAGCGGTAGGAGAGATACGCAGTATTTT
TRBJ2-2 | TRBD1 | TRBV6-1 | . | CASRGTVTNTGELFF | TGTGCCAGCAGAGGGACAGTAACCAACACCGGGGAGCTGTTTTTT
TRBJ2-1 | TRBD1 | TRBV10-3 | once | CAIMGQSGSSYNEQFF | TGTGCCATCATGGGACAGAGTGGAAGCTCCTACAATGAGCAGTTCTTC
TRBJ2-7 | TRBD1 | TRBV5-1 | . | CASSSDRDYEQYF | TGCGCCAGCAGCTCGGACAGGGACTACGAGCAGTACTTC
TRBJ1-2 | . | TRBV6-5 | . | CASSSTVLLGGYTF | TGTGCCAGCAGTTCGACAGTTTTGCTAGGTGGCTACACCTTC
TRBJ1-5 | . | TRBV23-1 | . | CASSQSGQTADSNQPQHF | TGCGCCAGCAGTCAATCCGGGCAGACAGCAGATAGCAATCAGCCCCAGCATTTT
TRBJ2-7 | . | TRBV10-2 | . | CASSEVEDRTVFYEQYF | TGCGCCAGCAGTGAGGTAGAGGACAGAACGGTATTCTACGAGCAGTACTTC
TRBJ1-4 | TRBD1 | TRBV29-1 | . | CSVIGQGEKLFF | TGCAGCGTGATCGGACAGGGCGAAAAACTGTTTTTT
TRBJ2-7 | TRBD1 | TRBV29-1 | . | CSVIGTGVPYEQYF | TGCAGCGTTATCGGCACAGGGGTCCCTTACGAGCAGTACTTC
TRBJ2-1 | TRBD2 | TRBV6-5 | . | CASSRREAYNEQFF | TGTGCCAGCAGCAGGCGGGAGGCCTACAATGAGCAGTTCTTC
TRBJ2-7 | TRBD2 | TRBV19 | once | CASSISSGDYEQYF | TGTGCCAGTAGTATTTCTAGCGGGGATTACGAGCAGTACTTC
TRBJ2-3 | TRBD2 | TRBV4-2 | . | CASSPPGLASTDTQYF | TGTGCCAGCAGCCCGCCGGGACTAGCGAGCACAGATACGCAGTATTTT
TRBJ2-3 | . | TRBV5-1 | . | CASSLEGNGDTQYF | TGCGCCAGCAGCTTGGAGGGGAATGGCGATACGCAGTATTTT
TRBJ2-5 | . | TRBV6-5 | few | CASSYSSGGSQTQYF | TGTGCCAGCAGTTACTCTTCAGGGGGGAGCCAGACCCAGTACTTC
TRBJ2-5 | . | TRBV5-1 | . | CASSSTPGAQETQYF | TGCGCCAGCAGCTCGACGCCAGGGGCCCAAGAGACCCAGTACTTC
TRBJ1-1 | . | TRBV2 | many | CASSEFPGRGTEAFF | TGTGCCAGCAGTGAATTTCCAGGGCGGGGGACTGAAGCTTTCTTT
TRBJ1-5 | . | TRBV19 | . | CASRMDYSNQPQHF | TGTGCCAGTAGGATGGACTATAGCAATCAGCCCCAGCATTTT
TRBJ2-1 | . | TRBV4-2 | . | CASSGPGPAGYNEQFF | TGTGCCAGCAGCGGCCCCGGGCCCGCGGGCTACAATGAGCAGTTCTTC
TRBJ1-1 | . | TRBV19 | few | CASSGTGDLLVNTEAFF | TGTGCCAGTAGTGGCACAGGAGATCTTTTGGTGAACACTGAAGCTTTCTTT
TRBJ2-2 | TRBD2 | TRBV30 | . | CAWTRLKTSATGELFF | TGTGCCTGGACCCGGCTGAAGACTAGCGCCACCGGGGAGCTGTTTTTT
TRBJ1-5 | TRBD1 | TRBV27 | . | CASSSQGDQPQHF | TGTGCCAGCAGTTCGCAGGGGGACCAGCCCCAGCATTTT
TRBJ2-7 | TRBD2 | TRBV6-1 | . | CASSALAGAYEQYF | TGTGCCAGCAGTGCCTTGGCGGGAGCCTACGAGCAGTACTTC
TRBJ2-5 | TRBD2 | TRBV5-1 | . | CASSPLADSGRVKEQYF | TGCGCCAGCAGCCCCCTAGCCGATAGCGGGAGGGTGAAAGAGCAGTACTTC
TRBJ2-7 | . | TRBV6-1 | . | CASRWTQTYEQYF | TGTGCCAGCAGGTGGACACAAACCTACGAGCAGTACTTC
TRBJ2-1 | TRBD2 | TRBV19 | . | CASSITAGVSYNEQFF | TGTGCCAGTAGTATCACAGCGGGAGTATCCTACAATGAGCAGTTCTTC
TRBJ2-1 | TRBD1 | TRBV28 | . | CASSSGTGGLGVRNEQFF | TGTGCCAGCAGTTCCGGGACAGGGGGTTTAGGAGTAAGGAATGAGCAGTTCTTC
TRBJ2-7 | TRBD1 | TRBV7-2 | . | CASSLDPGQGYEQYF | TGTGCCAGCAGCTTAGATCCGGGACAGGGCTACGAGCAGTACTTC
TRBJ2-5 | TRBD2 | TRBV19 | . | CASTPRGGGETQYF | TGTGCCAGTACCCCCAGGGGCGGGGGGGAGACCCAGTACTTC
TRBJ1-5 | TRBD1 | TRBV18 | . | CASSPTGNQPQHF | TGTGCCAGCTCACCGACAGGGAATCAGCCCCAGCATTTT
TRBJ2-7 | TRBD2 | TRBV6-5 | . | CASAFSGRAYEQYF | TGTGCCAGCGCTTTTAGCGGGAGGGCCTACGAGCAGTACTTC
TRBJ1-4 | . | TRBV15 | few | CATRNHGTWSEKLFF | TGTGCCACCAGAAACCACGGGACTTGGAGTGAAAAACTGTTTTTT
TRBJ1-1 | . | TRBV6-5 | few | CASSYGGQRRGTEAFF | TGTGCCAGCAGTTACGGGGGCCAGAGGCGGGGGACTGAAGCTTTCTTT
TRBJ2-1 | . | TRBV5-1 | once | CASSSPGNEQFF | TGCGCCAGCAGCAGTCCCGGGAATGAGCAGTTCTTC
TRBJ2-7 | TRBD2 | TRBV28 | . | CASSYTSGAYEQYF | TGTGCCAGCAGTTATACTAGCGGAGCCTACGAGCAGTACTTC
TRBJ1-1 | TRBD1 | TRBV27 | . | CASSLGIPPGGTEAFF | TGTGCCAGCAGTTTGGGAATACCTCCAGGGGGGACTGAAGCTTTCTTT
TRBJ1-3 | TRBD1 | TRBV4-2 | . | CASSPLKGGGGNTIYF | TGTGCCAGCAGCCCACTCAAAGGGGGCGGTGGAAACACCATATATTTT
TRBJ2-7 | . | TRBV5-1 | . | CASSLDRDSFEQYF | TGCGCCAGCAGCTTGGACAGGGATTCTTTCGAGCAGTACTTC
TRBJ1-1 | . | TRBV7-9 | . | CASSPEGAQNTEAFF | TGTGCCAGCAGCCCCGAGGGAGCACAGAACACTGAAGCTTTCTTT
TRBJ1-2 | TRBD1 | TRBV2 | few | CASKLTTGEMGGYTF | TGTGCCAGCAAATTAACGACAGGGGAAATGGGAGGCTACACCTTC
TRBJ2-1 | TRBD2 | TRBV19 | . | CASSIGRGLAGVNEQFF | TGTGCCAGTAGTATAGGCAGGGGGCTAGCGGGAGTCAATGAGCAGTTCTTC
TRBJ2-4 | . | TRBV7-9 | . | CASSLGGEAKNIQYF | TGTGCCAGCAGCTTAGGGGGGGAAGCCAAAAACATTCAGTACTTC
TRBJ1-5 | . | TRBV19 | . | CASLDSGNQPQHF | TGTGCCAGTTTAGACTCCGGCAATCAGCCCCAGCATTTT
TRBJ1-2 | TRBD1 | TRBV27 | . | CASSLFPRDRRHGYTF | TGTGCCAGCAGTTTATTCCCCCGGGACAGGCGGCATGGCTACACCTTC
TRBJ2-7 | TRBD2 | TRBV7-3 | . | CASSYPGGEQYF | TGTGCCAGCAGCTACCCGGGGGGTGAGCAGTACTTC
TRBJ2-4 | TRBD1 | TRBV15 | . | CATTNRGWNIQYF | TGTGCCACCACGAACAGGGGTTGGAACATTCAGTACTTC
TRBJ2-2 | . | TRBV2 | . | CASRDGTLNGGELFF | TGTGCCAGCAGGGACGGGACTCTTAACGGGGGGGAGCTGTTTTTT
TRBJ2-7 | TRBD1 | TRBV2 | . | CASSRDRVTEQYF | TGTGCCAGCAGCCGGGACAGGGTGACCGAGCAGTACTTC
TRBJ1-4 | TRBD1 | TRBV5-1 | . | CASSSQGAGEKLFF | TGCGCCAGCAGCTCGCAGGGGGCGGGCGAAAAACTGTTTTTT